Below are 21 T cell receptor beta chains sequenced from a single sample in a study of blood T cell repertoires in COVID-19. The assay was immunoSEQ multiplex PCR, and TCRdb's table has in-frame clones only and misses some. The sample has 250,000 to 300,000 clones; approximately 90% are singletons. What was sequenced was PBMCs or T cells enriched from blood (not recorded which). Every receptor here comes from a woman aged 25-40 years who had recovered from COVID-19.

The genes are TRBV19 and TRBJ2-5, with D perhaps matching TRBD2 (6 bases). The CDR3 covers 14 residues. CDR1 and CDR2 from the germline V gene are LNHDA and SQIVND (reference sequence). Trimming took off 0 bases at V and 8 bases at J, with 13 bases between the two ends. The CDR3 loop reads CASSIEVRRGTQYF. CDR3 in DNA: TGTGCCAGTAGTATAGAAGTCAGGAGGGGAACCCAGTACTTC.

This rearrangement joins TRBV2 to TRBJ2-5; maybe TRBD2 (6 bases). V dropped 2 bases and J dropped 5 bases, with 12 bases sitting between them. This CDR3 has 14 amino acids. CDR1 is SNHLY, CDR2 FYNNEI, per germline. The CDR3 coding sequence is TGTGCCAGCAGTGAAATAGGAGGGTTGGAGACCCAGTACTTC. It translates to CASSEIGGLETQYF. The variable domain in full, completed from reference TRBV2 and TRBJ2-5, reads EPEVTQTPSHQVTQMGQEVILRCVPISNHLYFYWYRQILGQKVEFLVSFYNNEISEKSEIFDDQFSVERPDGSNFTLKIRSTKLEDSAMYFCASSEIGGLETQYFGPGTRLLVL.

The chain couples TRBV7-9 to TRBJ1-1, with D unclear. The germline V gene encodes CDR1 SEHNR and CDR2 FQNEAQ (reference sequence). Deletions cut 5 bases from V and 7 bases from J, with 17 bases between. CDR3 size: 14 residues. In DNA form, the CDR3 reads TGTGCCAGCAGCCATAAGACGGAGACCGGTGAAGCTTTCTTT. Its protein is CASSHKTETGEAFF.

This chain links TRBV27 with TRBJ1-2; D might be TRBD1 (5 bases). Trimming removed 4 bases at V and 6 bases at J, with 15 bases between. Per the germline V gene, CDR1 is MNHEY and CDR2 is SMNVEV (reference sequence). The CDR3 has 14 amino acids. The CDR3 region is CASSSTGRSDGYTF. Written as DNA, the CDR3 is TGTGCCAGCAGTTCCACAGGACGGTCGGATGGCTACACCTTC.

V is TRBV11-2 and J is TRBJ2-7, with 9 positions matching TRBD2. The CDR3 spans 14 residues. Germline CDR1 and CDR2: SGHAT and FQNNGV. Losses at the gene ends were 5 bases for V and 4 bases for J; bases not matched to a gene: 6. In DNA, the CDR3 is TGTGCCAGCAGCGGGGGACTAGCAGCTTACGAGCAGTACTTC. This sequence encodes CASSGGLAAYEQYF. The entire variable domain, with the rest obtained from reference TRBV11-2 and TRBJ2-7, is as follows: EAGVAQSPRYKIIEKRQSVAFWCNPISGHATLYWYQQILGQGPKLLIQFQNNGVVDDSQLPKDRFSAERLKGVDSTLKIQPAKLEDSAVYLCASSGGLAAYEQYFGPGTRLTVT.

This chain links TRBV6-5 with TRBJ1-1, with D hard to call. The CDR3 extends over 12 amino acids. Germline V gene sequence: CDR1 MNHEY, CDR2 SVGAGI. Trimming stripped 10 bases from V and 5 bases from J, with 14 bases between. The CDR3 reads CATSAGGTEAFF. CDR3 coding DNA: TGTGCCACCTCAGCAGGAGGAACTGAAGCTTTCTTT.

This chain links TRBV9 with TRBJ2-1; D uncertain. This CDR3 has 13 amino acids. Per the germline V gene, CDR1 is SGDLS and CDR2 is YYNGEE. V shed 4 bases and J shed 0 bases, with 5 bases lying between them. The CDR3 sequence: CASSPSSYNEQFF. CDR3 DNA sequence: TGTGCCAGCAGCCCCAGCTCCTACAATGAGCAGTTCTTC.

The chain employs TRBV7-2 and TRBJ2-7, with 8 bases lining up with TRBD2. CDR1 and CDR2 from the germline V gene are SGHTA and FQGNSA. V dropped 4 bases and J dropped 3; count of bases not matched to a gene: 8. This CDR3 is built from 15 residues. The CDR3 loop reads CASSWGLVRDYEQYF. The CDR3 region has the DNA TGTGCCAGCAGCTGGGGACTAGTTCGGGACTACGAGCAGTACTTC.

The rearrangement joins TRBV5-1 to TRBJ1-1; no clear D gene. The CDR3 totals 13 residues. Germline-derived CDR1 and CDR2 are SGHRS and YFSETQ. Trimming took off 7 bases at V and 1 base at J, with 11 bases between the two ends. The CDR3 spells CASSSTENTEAFF. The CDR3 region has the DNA TGCGCCAGCTCCTCGACTGAGAACACTGAAGCTTTCTTT.

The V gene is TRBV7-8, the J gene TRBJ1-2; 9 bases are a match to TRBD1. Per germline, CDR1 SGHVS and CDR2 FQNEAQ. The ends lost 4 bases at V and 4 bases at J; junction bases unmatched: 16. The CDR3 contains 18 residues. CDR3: CASSSNIGDRDYSYGYTF. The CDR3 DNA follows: TGTGCCAGCAGCTCCAATATAGGGGACAGGGATTATTCCTATGGCTACACCTTC. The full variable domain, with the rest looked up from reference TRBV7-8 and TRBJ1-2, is GAGVSQSPRYKVAKRGQDVALRCDPISGHVSLFWYQQALGQGPEFLTYFQNEAQLDKSGLPSDRFFAERPEGSVSTLKIQRTQQEDSAVYLCASSSNIGDRDYSYGYTFGSGTRLTVV.

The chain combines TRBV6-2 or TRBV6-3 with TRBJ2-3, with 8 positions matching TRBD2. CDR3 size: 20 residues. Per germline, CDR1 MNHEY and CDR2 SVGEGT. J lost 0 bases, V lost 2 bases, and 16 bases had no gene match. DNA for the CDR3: TGTGCCAGCAGTTACATCCCGGGAGGGATCAATTTGCCTAGCACAGATACGCAGTATTTT. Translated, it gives CASSYIPGGINLPSTDTQYF.

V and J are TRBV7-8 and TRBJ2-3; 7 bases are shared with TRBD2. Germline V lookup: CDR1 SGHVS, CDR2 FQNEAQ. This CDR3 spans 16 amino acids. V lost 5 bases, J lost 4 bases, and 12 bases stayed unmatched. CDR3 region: CASSPRTPGGADTQYF. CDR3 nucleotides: TGTGCCAGCAGCCCCCGGACCCCTGGGGGGGCAGATACGCAGTATTTT.

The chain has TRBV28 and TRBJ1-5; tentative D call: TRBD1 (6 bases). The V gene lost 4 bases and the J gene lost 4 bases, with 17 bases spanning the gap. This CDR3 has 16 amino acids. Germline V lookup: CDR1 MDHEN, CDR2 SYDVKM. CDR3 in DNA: TGTGCCAGCAGTTCCGGGCAGGGGTTTGGGAATCAGCCCCAGCATTTT. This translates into CASSSGQGFGNQPQHF.

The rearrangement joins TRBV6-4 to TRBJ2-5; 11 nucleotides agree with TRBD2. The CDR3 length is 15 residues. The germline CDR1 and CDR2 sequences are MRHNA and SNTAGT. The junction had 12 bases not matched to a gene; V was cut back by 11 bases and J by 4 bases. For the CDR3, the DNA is TGTGCCGTTCAACCTAGCGGGAGGTATCGAGAGACCCAGTACTTC. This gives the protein CAVQPSGRYRETQYF.

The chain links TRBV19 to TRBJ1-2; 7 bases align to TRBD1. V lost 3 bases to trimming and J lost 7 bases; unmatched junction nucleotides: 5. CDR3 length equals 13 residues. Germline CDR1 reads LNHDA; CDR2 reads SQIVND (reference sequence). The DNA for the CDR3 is TGTGCCAGTAGTATCCTAGGGGGCAGTGGCTACACCTTC. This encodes CASSILGGSGYTF.

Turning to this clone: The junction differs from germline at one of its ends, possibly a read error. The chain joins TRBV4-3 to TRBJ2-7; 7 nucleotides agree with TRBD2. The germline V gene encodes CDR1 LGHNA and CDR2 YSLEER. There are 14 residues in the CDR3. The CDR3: CASNQDVGGNEQYF. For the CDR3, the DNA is TGCGCCAGCAACCAAGATGTGGGAGGGAACGAGCAGTACTTC.

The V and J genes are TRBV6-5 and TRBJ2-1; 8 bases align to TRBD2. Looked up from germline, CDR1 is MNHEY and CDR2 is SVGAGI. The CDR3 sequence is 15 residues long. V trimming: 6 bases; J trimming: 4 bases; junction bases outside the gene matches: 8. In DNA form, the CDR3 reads TGTGCCAGCAGAATGACTAGCGTAGCGTACAATGAGCAGTTCTTC. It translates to CASRMTSVAYNEQFF.

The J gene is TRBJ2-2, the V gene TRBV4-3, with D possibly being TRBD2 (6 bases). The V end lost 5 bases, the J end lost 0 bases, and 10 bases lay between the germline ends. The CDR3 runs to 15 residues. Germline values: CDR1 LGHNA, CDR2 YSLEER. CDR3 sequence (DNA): TGCGCCAGCAGCACCCGACTAGCGAACACCGGGGAGCTGTTTTTT. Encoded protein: CASSTRLANTGELFF.

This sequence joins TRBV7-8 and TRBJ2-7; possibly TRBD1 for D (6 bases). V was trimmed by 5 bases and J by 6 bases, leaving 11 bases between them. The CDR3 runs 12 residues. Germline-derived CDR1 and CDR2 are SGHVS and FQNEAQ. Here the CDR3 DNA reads TGTGCCAGCAGCCCCTACAGGGCCGAGCAGTACTTC. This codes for CASSPYRAEQYF.

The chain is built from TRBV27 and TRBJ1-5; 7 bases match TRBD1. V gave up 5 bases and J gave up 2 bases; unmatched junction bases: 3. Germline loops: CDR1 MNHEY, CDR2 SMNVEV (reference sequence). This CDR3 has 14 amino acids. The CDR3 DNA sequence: TGTGCCAGCAGTGTCGGGACAGGCAATCAGCCCCAGCATTTT. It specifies CASSVGTGNQPQHF.

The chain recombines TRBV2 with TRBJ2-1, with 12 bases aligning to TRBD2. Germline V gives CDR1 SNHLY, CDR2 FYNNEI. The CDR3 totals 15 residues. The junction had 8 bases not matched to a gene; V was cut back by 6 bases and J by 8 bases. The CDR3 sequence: CASRKTSGSFDEQFF. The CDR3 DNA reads TGTGCCAGCAGGAAGACTAGCGGGAGTTTCGATGAGCAGTTCTTC.